The clone carrying this TCR beta chain was observed a few times. Antigen: not known. With a J-beta primer mix and a sample-barcoded 5' primer, a second PCR ran about 7 to 11 cycles. TCRdb itself ran the 5' RACE reads through MiXCR, one entry per CDR3 protein. Of 500,000 to 600,000 distinct CDR3 sequences in the sample, about 26% are singletons; the top ten hold about 18%. The sample comes from a study of blood T cells in healthy people across ages. Study-wide results and limits: Getting older went along with TCR beta diversity per million T cells dropping roughly linearly. Strong correlation was found linking TCR beta diversity to naive T cell percentage.

Trimming pared 1 base from V and 4 bases from J, leaving 10 bases between. CDR3 length: 15 residues. Germline V gene data show CDR1 as LNHDA and CDR2 as SQIVND (reference sequence). Sequences were obtained from blood. This receptor was identified in a woman aged 65 to 85 in good health. The chain recombines TRBV19 with TRBJ2-2; D is possibly TRBD1 (5 bases). CDR3 amino acids: CASSIAQGGTGELFF. Written as DNA, the CDR3 is TGTGCCAGTAGTATAGCGCAGGGTGGCACCGGGGAGCTGTTTTTT.